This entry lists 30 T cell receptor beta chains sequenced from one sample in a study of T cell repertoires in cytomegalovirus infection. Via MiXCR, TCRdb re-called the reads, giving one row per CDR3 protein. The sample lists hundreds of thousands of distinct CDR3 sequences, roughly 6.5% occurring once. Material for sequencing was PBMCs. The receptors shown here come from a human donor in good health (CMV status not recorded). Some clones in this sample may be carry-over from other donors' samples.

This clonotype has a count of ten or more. The CDR3 region is CSAPPPGGAATEAFF. In DNA, the CDR3 is TGCAGTGCCCCTCCCCCAGGGGGCGCGGCCACTGAAGCTTTCTTT. This chain uses TRBV20-1 with TRBJ1-1, with TRBD1 matching 8 bases. Germline-derived CDR1 and CDR2 are DFQATT and SNEGSKA (reference sequence). Trimming at V came to 6 bases and at J to 4 bases, leaving 13 bases not matched to a gene. CDR3 length equals 15 residues.

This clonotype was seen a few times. The CDR3 DNA sequence: TGCAGTGCTAGCGGACATTTAGAGAGCAATCAGCCCCAGCATTTT. Amino acids: CSASGHLESNQPQHF. This rearrangement joins TRBV20-1 to TRBJ1-5; TRBD1 is a possible D gene (5 bases). V lost 3 bases, J lost 1 base, and 13 bases lay in between. The CDR3 has 15 residues. Germline values: CDR1 DFQATT, CDR2 SNEGSKA (reference sequence).

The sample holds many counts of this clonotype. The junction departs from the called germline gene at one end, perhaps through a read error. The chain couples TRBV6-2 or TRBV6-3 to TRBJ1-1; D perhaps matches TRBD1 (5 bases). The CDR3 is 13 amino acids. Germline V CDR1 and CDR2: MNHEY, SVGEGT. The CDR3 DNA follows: TGTGCCAGCAGACAGGCTCCCCACACTGAAGCTTTTTTT. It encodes CASRQAPHTEAFF.

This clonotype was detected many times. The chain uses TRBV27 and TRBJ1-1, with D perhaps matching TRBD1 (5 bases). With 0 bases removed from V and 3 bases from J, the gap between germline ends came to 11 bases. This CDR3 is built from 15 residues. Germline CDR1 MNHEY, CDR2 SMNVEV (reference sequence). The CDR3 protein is CASSLSWVGDTEAFF. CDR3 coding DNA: TGTGCCAGCAGTTTATCCTGGGTAGGGGACACTGAAGCTTTCTTT.

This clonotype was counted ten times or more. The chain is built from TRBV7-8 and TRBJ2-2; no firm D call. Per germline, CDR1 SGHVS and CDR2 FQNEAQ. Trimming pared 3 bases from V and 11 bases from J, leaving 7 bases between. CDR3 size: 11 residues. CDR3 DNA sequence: TGTGCCAGCAGCTTTAACGGAGAGCTGTTTTTT. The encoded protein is CASSFNGELFF.

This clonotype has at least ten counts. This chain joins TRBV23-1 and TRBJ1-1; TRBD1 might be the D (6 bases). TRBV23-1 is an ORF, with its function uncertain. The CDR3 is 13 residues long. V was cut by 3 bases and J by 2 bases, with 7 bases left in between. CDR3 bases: TGCGCCAGCAGTCAGGACAGTAACACTGAAGCTTTCTTT. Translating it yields CASSQDSNTEAFF.

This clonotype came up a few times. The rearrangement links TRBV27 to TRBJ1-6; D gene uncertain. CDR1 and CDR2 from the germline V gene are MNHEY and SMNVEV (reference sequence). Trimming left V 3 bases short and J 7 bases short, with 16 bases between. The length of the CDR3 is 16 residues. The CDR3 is CASSFLGRGDNSPLHF. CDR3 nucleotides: TGTGCCAGCAGTTTCTTGGGAAGAGGCGACAATTCACCCCTCCACTTT.

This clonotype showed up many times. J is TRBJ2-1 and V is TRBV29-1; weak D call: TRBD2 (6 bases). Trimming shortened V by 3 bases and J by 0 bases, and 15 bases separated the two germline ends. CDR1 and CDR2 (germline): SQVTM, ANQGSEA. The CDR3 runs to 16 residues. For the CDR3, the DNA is TGCAGCGTTGATACCCCCCTAGCGAGCTCCTACAATGAGCAGTTCTTC. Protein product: CSVDTPLASSYNEQFF.

The CDR3 DNA follows: TGTGCCAGCAGCTTGGGTAGAGAGCAGGGGCGGAGTGGCTACACCTTC. Its translation is CASSLGREQGRSGYTF. The chain carries TRBV5-6 and TRBJ1-2; D is possibly TRBD1 (6 bases). Germline V gene lookup returns CDR1 SGHDT and CDR2 YYEEEE. The CDR3 runs to 16 residues. The V gene lost 0 bases and the J gene lost 7 bases, with 19 bases spanning the gap.

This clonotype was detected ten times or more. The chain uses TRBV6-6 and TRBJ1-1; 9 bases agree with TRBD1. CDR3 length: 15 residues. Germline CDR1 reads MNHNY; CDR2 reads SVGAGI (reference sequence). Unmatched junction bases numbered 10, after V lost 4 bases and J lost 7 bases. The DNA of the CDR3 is TGTGCCAGCAGTTCCCCCGACAGGGGGTTGAATGAAGCTTTCTTT. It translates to CASSSPDRGLNEAFF.

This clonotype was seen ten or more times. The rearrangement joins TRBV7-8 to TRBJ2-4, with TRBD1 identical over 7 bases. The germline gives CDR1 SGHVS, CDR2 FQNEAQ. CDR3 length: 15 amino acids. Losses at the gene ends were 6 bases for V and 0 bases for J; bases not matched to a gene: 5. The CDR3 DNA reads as TGTGCCAGCAGTTGGGGGACAGTAGCCAAAAACATTCAGTACTTC. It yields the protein CASSWGTVAKNIQYF.

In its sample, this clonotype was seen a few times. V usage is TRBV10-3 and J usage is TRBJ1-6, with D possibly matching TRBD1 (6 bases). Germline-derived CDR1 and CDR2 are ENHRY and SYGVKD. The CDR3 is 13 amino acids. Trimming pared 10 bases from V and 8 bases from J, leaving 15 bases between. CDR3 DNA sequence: TGTGCCACCACGGGACATTCTGATTCACCCCTCCACTTT. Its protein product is CATTGHSDSPLHF.

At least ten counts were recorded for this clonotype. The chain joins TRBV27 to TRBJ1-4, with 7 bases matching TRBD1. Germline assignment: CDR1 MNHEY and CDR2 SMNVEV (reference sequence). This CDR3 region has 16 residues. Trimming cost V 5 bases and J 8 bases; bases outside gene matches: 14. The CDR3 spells CASSASPTGLWEKLFF. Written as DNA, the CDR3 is TGTGCCAGCAGTGCGAGCCCGACAGGGCTTTGGGAAAAACTGTTTTTT.

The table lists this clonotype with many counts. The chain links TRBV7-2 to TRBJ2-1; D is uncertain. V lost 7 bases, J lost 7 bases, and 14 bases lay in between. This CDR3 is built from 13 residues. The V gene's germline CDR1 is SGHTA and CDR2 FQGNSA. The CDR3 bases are TGTGCCAGCATCATTAGTAGTTTGAATGAGCAGTTCTTC. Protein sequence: CASIISSLNEQFF.

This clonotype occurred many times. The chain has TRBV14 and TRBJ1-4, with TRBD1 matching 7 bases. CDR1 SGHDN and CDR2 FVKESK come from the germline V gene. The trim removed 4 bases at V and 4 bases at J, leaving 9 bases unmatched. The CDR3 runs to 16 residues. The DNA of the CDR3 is TGTGCCAGCAGCCTTCCACGACAGGGAGGTAATGAAAAACTGTTTTTT. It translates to CASSLPRQGGNEKLFF.

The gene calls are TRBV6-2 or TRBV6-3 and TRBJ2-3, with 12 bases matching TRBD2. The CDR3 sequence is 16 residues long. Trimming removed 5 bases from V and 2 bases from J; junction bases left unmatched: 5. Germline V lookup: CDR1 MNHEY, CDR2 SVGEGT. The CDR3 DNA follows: TGTGCCAGCAGTATAACTAGCGGGGGGCTCACAGATACGCAGTATTTT. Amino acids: CASSITSGGLTDTQYF.

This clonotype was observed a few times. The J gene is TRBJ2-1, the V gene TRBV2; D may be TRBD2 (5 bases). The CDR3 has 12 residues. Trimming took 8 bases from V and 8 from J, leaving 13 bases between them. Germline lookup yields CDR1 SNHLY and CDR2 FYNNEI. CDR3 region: CASDRDEDEQFF. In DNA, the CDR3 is TGTGCCAGCGACCGGGATGAGGATGAGCAGTTCTTC.

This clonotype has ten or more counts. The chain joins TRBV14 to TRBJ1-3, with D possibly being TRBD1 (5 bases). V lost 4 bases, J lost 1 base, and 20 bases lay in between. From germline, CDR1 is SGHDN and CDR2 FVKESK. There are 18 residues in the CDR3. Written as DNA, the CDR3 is TGTGCCAGCAGCCTACTTGCCCCCGCGGGGCTATCTGGAAACACCATATATTTT. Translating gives CASSLLAPAGLSGNTIYF.

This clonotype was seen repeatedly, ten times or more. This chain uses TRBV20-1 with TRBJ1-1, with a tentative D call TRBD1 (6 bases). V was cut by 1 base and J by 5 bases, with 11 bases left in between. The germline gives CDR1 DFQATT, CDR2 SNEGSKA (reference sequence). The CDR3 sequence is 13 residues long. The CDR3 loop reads CSARGGLGTEAFF. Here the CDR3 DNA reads TGCAGTGCTAGAGGGGGGCTAGGGACTGAAGCTTTCTTT.

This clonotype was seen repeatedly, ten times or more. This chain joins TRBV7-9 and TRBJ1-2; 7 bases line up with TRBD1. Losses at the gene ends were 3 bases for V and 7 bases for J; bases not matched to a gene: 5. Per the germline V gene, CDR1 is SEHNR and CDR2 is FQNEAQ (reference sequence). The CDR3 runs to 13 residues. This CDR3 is CASSLAGGGGYTF. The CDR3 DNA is TGTGCCAGCAGCTTGGCAGGGGGAGGTGGCTACACCTTC.

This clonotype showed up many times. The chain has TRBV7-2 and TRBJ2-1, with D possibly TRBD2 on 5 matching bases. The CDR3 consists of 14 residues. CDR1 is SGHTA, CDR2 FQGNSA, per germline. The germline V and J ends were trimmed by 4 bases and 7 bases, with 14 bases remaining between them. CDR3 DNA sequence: TGTGCCAGCAGCTCTTTGCGGGCCTGGAATGAGCAGTTCTTC. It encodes CASSSLRAWNEQFF.

The CDR3, as DNA: TGTGCCAGCAGCTCGAAGGTCTACTATGGCTACACCTTC. It translates to CASSSKVYYGYTF. V gene TRBV12-3 or TRBV12-4 combines with J gene TRBJ1-2; no clear D gene. This CDR3 comprises 13 residues. The V gene lost 6 bases and the J gene lost 3 bases, with 11 bases spanning the gap.

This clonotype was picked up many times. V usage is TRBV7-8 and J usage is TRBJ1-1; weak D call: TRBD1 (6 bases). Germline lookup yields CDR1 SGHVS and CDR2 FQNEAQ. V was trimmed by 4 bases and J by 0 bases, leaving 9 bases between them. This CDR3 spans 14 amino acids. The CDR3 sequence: CASSSGQLNTEAFF. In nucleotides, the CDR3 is TGTGCCAGCAGCTCGGGACAATTGAACACTGAAGCTTTCTTT.

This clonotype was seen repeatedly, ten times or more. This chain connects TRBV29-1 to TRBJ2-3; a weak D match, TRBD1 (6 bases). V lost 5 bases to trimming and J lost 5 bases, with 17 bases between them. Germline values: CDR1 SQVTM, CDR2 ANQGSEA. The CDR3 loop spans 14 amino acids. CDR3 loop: CSVLRTVGGDTQYF. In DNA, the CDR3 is TGCAGCGTTCTACGGACAGTGGGTGGAGATACGCAGTATTTT.

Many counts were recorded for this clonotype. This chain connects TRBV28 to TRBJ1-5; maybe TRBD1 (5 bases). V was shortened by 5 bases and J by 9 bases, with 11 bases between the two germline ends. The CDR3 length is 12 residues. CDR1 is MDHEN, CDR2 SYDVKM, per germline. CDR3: CASSPSQGPQHF. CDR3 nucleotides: TGTGCCAGCAGTCCGTCCCAGGGGCCCCAGCATTTT. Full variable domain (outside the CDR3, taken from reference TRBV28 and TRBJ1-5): DVKVTQSSRYLVKRTGEKVFLECVQDMDHENMFWYRQDPGLGLRLIYFSYDVKMKEKGDIPEGYSVSREKKERFSLILESASTNQTSMYLCASSPSQGPQHFGDGTRLSIL.

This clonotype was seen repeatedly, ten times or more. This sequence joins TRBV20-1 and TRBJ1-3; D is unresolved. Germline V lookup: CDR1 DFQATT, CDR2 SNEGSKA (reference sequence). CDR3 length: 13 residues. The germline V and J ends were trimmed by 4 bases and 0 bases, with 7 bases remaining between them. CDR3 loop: CSATGPSGNTIYF. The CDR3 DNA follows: TGCAGTGCTACGGGCCCCTCTGGAAACACCATATATTTT.

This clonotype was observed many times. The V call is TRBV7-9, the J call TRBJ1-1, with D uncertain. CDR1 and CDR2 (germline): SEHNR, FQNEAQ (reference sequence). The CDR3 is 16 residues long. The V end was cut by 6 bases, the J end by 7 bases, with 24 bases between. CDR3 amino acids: CASSHPPQVRGNEAFF. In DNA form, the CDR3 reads TGTGCCAGCAGTCATCCTCCCCAGGTGAGAGGGAATGAAGCTTTCTTT.

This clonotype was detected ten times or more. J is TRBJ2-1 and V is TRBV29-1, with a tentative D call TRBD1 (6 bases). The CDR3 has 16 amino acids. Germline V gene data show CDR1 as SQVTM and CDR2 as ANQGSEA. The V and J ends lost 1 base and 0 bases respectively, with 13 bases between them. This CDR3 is CSVEGTGPSSYNEQFF. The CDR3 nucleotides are TGCAGCGTTGAAGGTACAGGGCCAAGCTCCTACAATGAGCAGTTCTTC.

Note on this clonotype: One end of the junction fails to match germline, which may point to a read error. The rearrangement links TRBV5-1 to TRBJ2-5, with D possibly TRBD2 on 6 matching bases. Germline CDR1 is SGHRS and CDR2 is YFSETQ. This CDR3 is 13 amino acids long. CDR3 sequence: CAGSLGGEETQYF. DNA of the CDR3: TGCGCCGGCAGCTTGGGAGGCGAAGAGACCCAGTACTTC.

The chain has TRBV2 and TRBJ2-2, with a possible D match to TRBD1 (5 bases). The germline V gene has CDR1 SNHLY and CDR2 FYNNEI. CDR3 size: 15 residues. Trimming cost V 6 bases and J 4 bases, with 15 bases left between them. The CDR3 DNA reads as TGTGCCAGCAGGTTGACAGATACCTCCACCGGGGAGCTGTTTTTT. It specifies CASRLTDTSTGELFF.